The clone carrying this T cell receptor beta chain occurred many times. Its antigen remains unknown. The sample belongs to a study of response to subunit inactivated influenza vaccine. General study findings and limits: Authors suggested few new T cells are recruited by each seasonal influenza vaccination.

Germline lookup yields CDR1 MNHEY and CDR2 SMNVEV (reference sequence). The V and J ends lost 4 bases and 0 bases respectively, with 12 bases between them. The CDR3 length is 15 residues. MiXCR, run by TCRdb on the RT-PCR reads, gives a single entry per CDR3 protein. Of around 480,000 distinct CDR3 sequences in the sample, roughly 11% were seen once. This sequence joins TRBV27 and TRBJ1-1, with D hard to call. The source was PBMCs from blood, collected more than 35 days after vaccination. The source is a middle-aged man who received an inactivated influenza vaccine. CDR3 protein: CASSSLGGVNTEAFF. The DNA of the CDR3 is TGTGCCAGCAGTTCGCTCGGCGGGGTGAACACTGAAGCTTTCTTT.